This TCR beta chain was profiled in a study of radiation and T cells in renal cell carcinoma. Time point: blood 4 weeks post-SBRT, at nephrectomy. Noted treatment: 15 Gy SBRT to primary tumor, nephrectomy 4 weeks later. Findings of the study overall: Pretreatment tumor biopsies were lacking, so baseline clonotypes are unknown.

Concerning this clone: Antigen specificity is unknown.

The CDR3 consists of 15 residues. Germline V gene data show CDR1 as ENHRY and CDR2 as SYGVKD. The V and J ends lost 4 bases and 0 bases, in that order; junction bases with no gene match: 4. Method: immunoSEQ multiplex PCR; TCRdb's copy keeps in-frame clones and lacks some. The table records fewer than 200,000 clones, 88% of them present only once. This TCR came from a woman aged 45 to 65 with renal cell carcinoma. Sample: blood, taken from a patient whose treatment included radiotherapy and nephrectomy. The chain uses TRBV10-3 and TRBJ2-7; 9 bases are a match to TRBD2. CDR3 nucleotide sequence: TGTGCCATCAGTGGCGGCGGGGGGGCCTCCTACGAGCAGTACTTC. This encodes CAISGGGGASYEQYF.